The 20 T cell receptor beta chains below all came from one sample that was sequenced in a study of Tregs in tolerant kidney transplant recipients. Method: immunoSEQ multiplex PCR; TCRdb's copy keeps in-frame clones and lacks some. The sample carries tens of thousands of clones, about four fifths recorded once. The sample was CD4+ T cells from blood. The source of these receptors is a human donor in good health.

The J gene is TRBJ2-3, the V gene TRBV7-2; 8 nucleotides line up with TRBD2. The CDR3 runs 15 residues. The junction had 6 bases not matched to a gene; V was cut back by 7 bases and J by 0 bases. CDR1 is SGHTA, CDR2 FQGNSA, per germline. The CDR3 loop reads CASTLGGGSTDTQYF. The CDR3 DNA is TGTGCCAGCACCCTCGGGGGGGGTAGCACAGATACGCAGTATTTT.

V and J are TRBV18 and TRBJ2-5; 9 bases match TRBD1. The CDR3 totals 16 residues. The junction had 8 bases not matched to a gene; V was cut back by 1 base and J by 5 bases. Germline V gives CDR1 KGHSH, CDR2 LQKENI. In nucleotides, the CDR3 is TGTGCCAGCTCACCACGGGACAGGGCAGGACGGGAGACCCAGTACTTC. As protein: CASSPRDRAGRETQYF.

The chain is built from TRBV7-9 and TRBJ1-1; D is uncertain. Trimming cost V 4 bases and J 5 bases, with 17 bases left between them. CDR1 and CDR2 (germline): SEHNR, FQNEAQ (reference sequence). The CDR3 sequence is 15 residues long. The CDR3 spells CASSSWTGKGTEAFF. The CDR3 region has the DNA TGTGCCAGCAGCTCGTGGACGGGCAAAGGAACTGAAGCTTTCTTT.

The rearrangement joins TRBV30 to TRBJ2-4; a weak D match, TRBD1 (5 bases). V was trimmed by 3 bases and J by 2 bases, leaving 11 bases between them. The CDR3 is 14 amino acids. Germline CDR1 reads GTSNPN; CDR2 reads SVGIG (reference sequence). The CDR3 DNA follows: TGTGCCTGGAGGCAGCAGGGTTCCAAAAACATTCAGTACTTC. Encoded protein: CAWRQQGSKNIQYF.

The rearrangement joins TRBV7-3 to TRBJ2-7; D may correspond to TRBD1 or TRBD2 (5 bases each). CDR1 SGHTA and CDR2 FQGTGA come from the germline V gene. CDR3 size: 15 residues. The V end lost 4 bases, the J end lost 0 bases, and 13 bases lay between the germline ends. CDR3 sequence reads: CASSWGSRLSYEQYF. The CDR3 DNA reads as TGTGCCAGCAGCTGGGGGTCCCGCCTCTCCTACGAGCAGTACTTC.

DNA of the CDR3: TGTGCCAGCAGTGGAAGGGTTACTGAAGCTTTCTTT. Translation: CASSGRVTEAFF. V is TRBV27 and J is TRBJ1-1; D uncertain. The CDR3 covers 12 residues. Germline values: CDR1 MNHEY, CDR2 SMNVEV (reference sequence). V dropped 5 bases and J dropped 5 bases, with 9 bases sitting between them.

The chain is built from TRBV7-2 and TRBJ1-2; D unclear. V gave up 7 bases and J gave up 8 bases, with 11 bases separating them. The CDR3 is 11 amino acids. Germline V gene sequence: CDR1 SGHTA, CDR2 FQGNSA. CDR3 sequence (DNA): TGTGCCAGCACACCCGGCGTGGGCTACACCTTC. This gives the protein CASTPGVGYTF.

This rearrangement joins TRBV4-2 to TRBJ2-5; possible D gene TRBD2, 5 bases. The length of the CDR3 is 16 residues. The V gene's germline CDR1 is LGHNA and CDR2 YNFKEQ. The ends were cut back, 7 bases at V and 2 bases at J, with 20 bases in the middle. CDR3 sequence reads: CASTPQAGLMQETQYF. CDR3 sequence (DNA): TGTGCCAGCACCCCTCAGGCGGGCCTCATGCAAGAGACCCAGTACTTC.

The V gene is TRBV11-3, the J gene TRBJ2-1; 10 bases fit TRBD2. The CDR3 has 15 residues. Germline V CDR1 and CDR2: SGHNT, YENEEA. After removal of 5 bases from V and 10 bases from J, the junction contained 11 bases not matched to a gene. CDR3 residues: CASSLGVAGGHEQFF. The CDR3, as DNA: TGTGCCAGCAGCCTCGGAGTAGCGGGAGGTCACGAGCAGTTCTTC.

This chain connects TRBV4-1 to TRBJ1-2; a possible D gene is TRBD1 (5 bases). Germline CDR1 and CDR2: MGHRA and YSYEKL. Trimming removed 0 bases at V and 1 base at J, with 12 bases between. The CDR3 loop spans 16 amino acids. This chain's CDR3 is CASSQDSGRFNYGYTF. The CDR3 DNA reads as TGCGCCAGCAGCCAAGATTCAGGGCGGTTTAACTATGGCTACACCTTC.

This chain connects TRBV5-4 to TRBJ2-1; possibly TRBD1 or TRBD2 for D (6 bases each). V was pared by 4 bases and J by 2 bases, with 13 bases between. Per the germline V gene, CDR1 is SGHNT and CDR2 is YYREEE (reference sequence). The CDR3 spans 15 residues. The CDR3 loop is CASSKGGTTYNEQFF. Here the CDR3 DNA reads TGTGCCAGCAGCAAAGGGGGGACGACCTACAATGAGCAGTTCTTC.

The CDR3 spells CASSLLLAGVPSEQFF. CDR3 nucleotides: TGCGCCAGCAGCCTCTTACTAGCGGGAGTGCCCTCGGAGCAGTTCTTC. The rearrangement joins TRBV4-1 to TRBJ2-1, with 11 bases lining up with TRBD2. Germline trimming cut 4 bases from V and 10 bases from J; bases unmatched to any gene: 12. Germline V gene lookup returns CDR1 MGHRA and CDR2 YSYEKL. CDR3 length equals 16 residues.

The CDR3 DNA follows: TGTGCCAGCTCGGGTCGAGGGGCGCCCGGGGAGCTGTTTTTT. Amino acid sequence: CASSGRGAPGELFF. This chain joins TRBV5-6 and TRBJ2-2; D may match TRBD1 or TRBD2 (5 bases each). CDR3 size: 14 residues. The V end was cut by 7 bases, the J end by 6 bases, with 16 bases between. Germline V CDR1 and CDR2: SGHDT, YYEEEE. The full variable domain, rest sourced from reference TRBV5-6 and TRBJ2-2, is DAGVTQSPTHLIKTRGQQVTLRCSPKSGHDTVSWYQQALGQGPQFIFQYYEEEERQRGNFPDRFSGHQFPNYSSELNVNALLLGDSALYLCASSGRGAPGELFFGEGSRLTVL.

The chain recombines TRBV21-1 with TRBJ2-6; the D call of TRBD2 is as the table states it, not checked on the DNA. TRBV21-1 is a recognized pseudogene. The CDR3 totals 19 residues. CDR3 region: CASSRWLAGGHKVSNVLTF. The CDR3 DNA reads TGTGCCAGCAGCCGGTGGTTAGCGGGAGGTCACAAGGTTTCCAACGTCCTGACTTTC.

This rearrangement joins TRBV5-6 to TRBJ1-4, with D possibly TRBD1 on 5 matching bases. V was shortened by 4 bases and J by 8 bases, with 18 bases between the two germline ends. The CDR3 sequence is 15 residues long. The germline V gene encodes CDR1 SGHDT and CDR2 YYEEEE. The CDR3 nucleotides are TGTGCCAGCAGCGTCCGGGCCGGGGGATGGGAAAAACTGTTTTTT. It codes for CASSVRAGGWEKLFF.

The V gene is TRBV19, the J gene TRBJ1-1; D gene uncertain. CDR3 length equals 16 residues. Germline loops: CDR1 LNHDA, CDR2 SQIVND (reference sequence). V lost 5 bases to trimming and J lost 1 base, with 17 bases between them. CDR3 nucleotide sequence: TGTGCCAGTAGTTCGCCTTTGGGCCGGCCGAACACTGAAGCTTTCTTT. The encoded protein is CASSSPLGRPNTEAFF.

V gene TRBV10-3 combines with J gene TRBJ2-5; 8 bases agree with TRBD2. CDR3 length: 14 residues. With 6 bases clipped from V and 2 bases from J, the junction kept 5 bases outside the gene matches. CDR1 ENHRY and CDR2 SYGVKD come from the germline V gene. The DNA for the CDR3 is TGTGCCATCAGGCCCGAGCGGGGGCAAGAGACCCAGTACTTC. This sequence encodes CAIRPERGQETQYF.

J is TRBJ2-5 and V is TRBV14; D not certain. This CDR3 comprises 15 residues. Trimming left V 1 base short and J 0 bases short, with 9 bases between. Germline-derived CDR1 and CDR2 are SGHDN and FVKESK. CDR3 nucleotides: TGTGCCAGCAGCCAAGTCGGACGGAACCAAGAGACCCAGTACTTC. Protein sequence: CASSQVGRNQETQYF.

This chain joins TRBV6-6 and TRBJ1-6; no clear D. In germline, CDR1 is MNHNY, CDR2 SVGAGI (reference sequence). Trimming pared 0 bases from V and 9 bases from J, leaving 9 bases between. The CDR3 is 14 amino acids. The CDR3 DNA reads as TGTGCCAGCAGTTACTCCCAAGTCGGTTCACCCCTCCACTTT. Protein sequence: CASSYSQVGSPLHF.

This chain connects TRBV7-2 to TRBJ1-2; 9 bases agree with TRBD1. The V gene end was trimmed by 5 bases and the J gene end by 7 bases; junction bases not matched to a gene: 14. This CDR3 region has 16 residues. CDR1 SGHTA and CDR2 FQGNSA come from the germline V gene. Written as DNA, the CDR3 is TGTGCCAGCAGCCGGTCTGGGACAGGGACAGCCTTTGGCTACACCTTC. It translates to CASSRSGTGTAFGYTF.